These T cell receptor beta chains were read from a single sample in a study of T and B cells in COVID-19 patients. One entry per CDR3 protein results from TCRdb running MiXCR on the multiplex PCR reads. The table lists 15,000 to 20,000 distinct CDR3 sequences, under 30% of them singletons, with around 4.2% in the top ten. What was sequenced was blood. All receptors derive from a human donor who had recovered from COVID-19. The CDR3 runs from the conserved cysteine through the conserved F or W. D genes are given only for firm matches. Some rows have no size entry. The others give once, few or many, or a class for an expanded clone.

cdr3_nt: TGCAGCGTCCACAGGGGGGAGAACACTGAAGCTTTCTTT
cdr3_aa: CSVHRGENTEAFF
clone_size: medium-sized
d_call: TRBD1
v_call: TRBV29-1
j_call: TRBJ1-1

cdr3_nt: TGCAGCGCTGGACAGCCCCAAGAGACCCAGTACTTC
cdr3_aa: CSAGQPQETQYF
clone_size: NA
d_call: NA
v_call: TRBV29-1
j_call: TRBJ2-5

cdr3_nt: TGCGCCAGCAGCCCGGAGGGCCCGAACGTAGGCTACACCTTC
cdr3_aa: CASSPEGPNVGYTF
clone_size: NA
d_call: NA
v_call: TRBV5-1
j_call: TRBJ1-2

cdr3_nt: TGTGCCAGCAGTTTATTTCCGGGGGCTTCTAACTATGGCTACACCTTC
cdr3_aa: CASSLFPGASNYGYTF
clone_size: NA
d_call: NA
v_call: TRBV27
j_call: TRBJ1-2

cdr3_nt: TGTGCCACCCCAACGCAAGAGAACACTGAAGCTTTCTTT
cdr3_aa: CATPTQENTEAFF
clone_size: many
d_call: NA
v_call: TRBV19
j_call: TRBJ1-1

cdr3_nt: TGTGCCAGCAGTCCCCCCGGACGGACAGGTATCGGGGAGCTGTTTTTT
cdr3_aa: CASSPPGRTGIGELFF
clone_size: medium-sized
d_call: TRBD1
v_call: TRBV27
j_call: TRBJ2-2

cdr3_nt: TGTGCCAGCAGTGAAGCGTTAGGGATCGGGGAGCTGTTTTTT
cdr3_aa: CASSEALGIGELFF
clone_size: medium-sized
d_call: NA
v_call: TRBV6-1
j_call: TRBJ2-2

cdr3_nt: TGTGCCAGCAGACGGACAGGGGGGGAGACCCAGTACTTC
cdr3_aa: CASRRTGGETQYF
clone_size: NA
d_call: TRBD1
v_call: TRBV6-2/TRBV6-3
j_call: TRBJ2-5

cdr3_nt: TGTGCCATCAGTCCTGATAGCGGGGTTGTTTTCTTC
cdr3_aa: CAISPDSGVVFF
clone_size: NA
d_call: TRBD2
v_call: TRBV10-3
j_call: TRBJ2-1

cdr3_nt: TGTGCCACCAGTGATCGGGACAGGGGAAACTATGGCTACACCTTC
cdr3_aa: CATSDRDRGNYGYTF
clone_size: NA
d_call: TRBD1
v_call: TRBV24-1
j_call: TRBJ1-2

cdr3_nt: TGTGCCAGCCAAAAGTCGTCGCAAGAGACCCAGTACTTC
cdr3_aa: CASQKSSQETQYF
clone_size: NA
d_call: NA
v_call: TRBV6-2/TRBV6-3
j_call: TRBJ2-5

cdr3_nt: TGTGCCAGCAGTTGGCAACCGGGACTAGCGGTCTACGAGCAGTACTTC
cdr3_aa: CASSWQPGLAVYEQYF
clone_size: NA
d_call: TRBD2
v_call: TRBV27
j_call: TRBJ2-7

cdr3_nt: TGTGCCAGCAGCCGGCGGGGGGTTCTTGAGCAGTTCTTC
cdr3_aa: CASSRRGVLEQFF
clone_size: NA
d_call: TRBD2
v_call: TRBV6-5
j_call: TRBJ2-1

cdr3_nt: TGTGCCAGCAGTTTAGAGAAACAGGGTGTTAATTCACCCCTCCACTTT
cdr3_aa: CASSLEKQGVNSPLHF
clone_size: many
d_call: NA
v_call: TRBV27
j_call: TRBJ1-6

cdr3_nt: TGTGCCAGCAGATCACAGGGTACGGGAAACACCATATATTTT
cdr3_aa: CASRSQGTGNTIYF
clone_size: few
d_call: NA
v_call: TRBV6-5
j_call: TRBJ1-3

cdr3_nt: TGTGCCACCACCGCGGGTGGAGAGACCCAGTACTTC
cdr3_aa: CATTAGGETQYF
clone_size: NA
d_call: NA
v_call: TRBV10-3
j_call: TRBJ2-5

cdr3_nt: TGTGCCAGCTCACCGGGACAGGGGACCTACAATGAGCAGTTCTTC
cdr3_aa: CASSPGQGTYNEQFF
clone_size: NA
d_call: TRBD1
v_call: TRBV18
j_call: TRBJ2-1

cdr3_nt: TGTGCCAGCAGCCCGGGGGCAGGGAATGGCTACACCTTC
cdr3_aa: CASSPGAGNGYTF
clone_size: few
d_call: NA
v_call: TRBV7-6
j_call: TRBJ1-2

cdr3_nt: TGTGCCAGAAGCTCTAAGCGGGGGGTGGGGACCCAGTACTTC
cdr3_aa: CARSSKRGVGTQYF
clone_size: NA
d_call: TRBD2
v_call: TRBV5-3
j_call: TRBJ2-5

cdr3_nt: TGTGCCAGCAGTTACTCTGGGACCGGGGAGCTGTTTTTT
cdr3_aa: CASSYSGTGELFF
clone_size: medium-sized
d_call: NA
v_call: TRBV6-5
j_call: TRBJ2-2